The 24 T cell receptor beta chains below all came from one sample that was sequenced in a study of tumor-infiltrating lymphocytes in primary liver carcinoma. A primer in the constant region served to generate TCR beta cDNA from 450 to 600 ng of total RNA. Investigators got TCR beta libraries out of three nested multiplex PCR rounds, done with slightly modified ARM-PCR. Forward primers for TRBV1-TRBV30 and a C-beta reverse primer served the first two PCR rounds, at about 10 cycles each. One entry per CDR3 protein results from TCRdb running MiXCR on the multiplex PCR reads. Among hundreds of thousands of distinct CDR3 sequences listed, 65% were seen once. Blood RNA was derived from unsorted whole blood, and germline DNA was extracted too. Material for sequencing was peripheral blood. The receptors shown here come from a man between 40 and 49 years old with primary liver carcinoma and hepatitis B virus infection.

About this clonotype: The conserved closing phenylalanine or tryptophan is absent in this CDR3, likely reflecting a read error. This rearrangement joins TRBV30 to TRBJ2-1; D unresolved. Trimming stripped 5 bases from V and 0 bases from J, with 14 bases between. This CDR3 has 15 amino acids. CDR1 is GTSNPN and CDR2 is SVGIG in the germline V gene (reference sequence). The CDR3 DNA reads TGTGCCTGGGCTGGCGTGCAGAACTCCTACAATGAGCAGTTCTTA. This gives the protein CAWAGVQNSYNEQFL.

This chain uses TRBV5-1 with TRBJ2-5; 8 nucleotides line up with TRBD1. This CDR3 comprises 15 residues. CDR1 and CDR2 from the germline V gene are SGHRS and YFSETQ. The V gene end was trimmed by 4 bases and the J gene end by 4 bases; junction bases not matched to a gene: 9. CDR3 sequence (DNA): TGCGCCAGCAGCGGACAGGGAGGTATAGGAGAGACCCAGTACTTC. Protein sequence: CASSGQGGIGETQYF.

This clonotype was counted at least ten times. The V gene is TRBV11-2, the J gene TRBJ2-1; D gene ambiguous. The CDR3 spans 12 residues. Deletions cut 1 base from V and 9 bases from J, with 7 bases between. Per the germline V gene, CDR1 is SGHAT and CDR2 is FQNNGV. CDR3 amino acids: CASSLGGLEQFF. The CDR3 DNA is TGTGCCAGCAGCTTAGGTGGTCTTGAGCAGTTCTTC.

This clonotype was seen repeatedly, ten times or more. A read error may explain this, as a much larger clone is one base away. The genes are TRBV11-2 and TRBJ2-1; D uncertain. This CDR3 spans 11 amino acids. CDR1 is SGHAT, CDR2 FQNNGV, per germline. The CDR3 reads CASSPKSEQSF. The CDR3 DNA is TGTGCCAGCAGCCCGAAAAGTGAGCAGTCCTTC.

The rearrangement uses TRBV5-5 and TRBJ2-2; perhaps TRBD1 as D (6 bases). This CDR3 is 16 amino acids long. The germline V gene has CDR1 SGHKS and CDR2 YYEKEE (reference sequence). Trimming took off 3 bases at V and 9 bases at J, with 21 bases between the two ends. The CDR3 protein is CASSWRGGGRPRELFF. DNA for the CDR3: TGTGCCAGCAGCTGGCGTGGGGGCGGACGGCCCCGGGAGCTGTTTTTT.

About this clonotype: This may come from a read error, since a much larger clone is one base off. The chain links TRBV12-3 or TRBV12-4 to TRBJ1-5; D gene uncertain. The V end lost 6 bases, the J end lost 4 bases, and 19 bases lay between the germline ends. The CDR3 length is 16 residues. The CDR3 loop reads CASSPSGLGKNQPQHF. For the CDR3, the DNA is TGTGCCAGCAGCCCCTCCGGACTGGGGAAAAATCAGCCCCAGCATTTT.

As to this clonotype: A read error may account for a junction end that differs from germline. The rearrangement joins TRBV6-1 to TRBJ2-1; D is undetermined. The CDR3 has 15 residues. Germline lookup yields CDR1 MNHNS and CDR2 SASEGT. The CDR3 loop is CTSSGPRRAYNEQFF. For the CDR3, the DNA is TGTACCAGCAGTGGACCCAGGCGCGCGTACAATGAGCAGTTCTTC.

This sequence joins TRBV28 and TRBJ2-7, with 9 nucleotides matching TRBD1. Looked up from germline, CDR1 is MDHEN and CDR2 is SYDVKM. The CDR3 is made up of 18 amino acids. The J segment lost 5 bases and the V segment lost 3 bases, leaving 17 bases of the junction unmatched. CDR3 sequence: CASSLGPGTGLGAHEQYF. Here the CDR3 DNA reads TGTGCCAGCAGTTTGGGTCCAGGGACAGGGCTAGGGGCCCACGAGCAGTACTTC.

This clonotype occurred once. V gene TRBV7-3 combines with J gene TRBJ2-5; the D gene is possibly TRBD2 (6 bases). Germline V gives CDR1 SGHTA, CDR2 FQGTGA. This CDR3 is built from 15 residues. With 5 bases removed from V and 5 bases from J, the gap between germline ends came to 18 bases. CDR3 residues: CASSMDGGIGETQYF. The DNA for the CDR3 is TGTGCCAGCAGCATGGACGGGGGAATCGGGGAGACCCAGTACTTC.

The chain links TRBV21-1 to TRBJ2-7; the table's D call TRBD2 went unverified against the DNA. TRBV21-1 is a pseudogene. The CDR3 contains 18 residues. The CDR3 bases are TGTGCCAGCGCATTACTCCTGACCCCGGGACTAGGTTCGTTCGAGGAGTACTTC. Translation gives CASALLLTPGLGSFEEYF.

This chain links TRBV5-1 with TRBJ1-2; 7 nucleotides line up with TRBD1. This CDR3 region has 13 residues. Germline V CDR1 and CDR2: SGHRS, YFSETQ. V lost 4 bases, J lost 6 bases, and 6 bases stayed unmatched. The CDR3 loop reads CASSPDRVDGYTF. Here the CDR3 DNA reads TGCGCCAGCAGCCCCGACAGGGTAGATGGCTACACCTTC.

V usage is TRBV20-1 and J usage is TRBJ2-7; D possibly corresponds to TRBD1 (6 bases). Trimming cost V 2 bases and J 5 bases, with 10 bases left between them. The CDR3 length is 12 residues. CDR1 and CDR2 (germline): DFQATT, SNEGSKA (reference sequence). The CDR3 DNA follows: TGCAGTGCTAGATCCCCAGGGGACGAGCAGTACTTC. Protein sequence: CSARSPGDEQYF.

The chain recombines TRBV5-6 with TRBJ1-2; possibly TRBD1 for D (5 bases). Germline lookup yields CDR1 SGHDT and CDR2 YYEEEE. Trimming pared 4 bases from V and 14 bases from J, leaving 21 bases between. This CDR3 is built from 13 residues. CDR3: CASSPGPRDIETF. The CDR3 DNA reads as TGTGCCAGCAGCCCGGGACCTAGGGATATAGAAACCTTC.

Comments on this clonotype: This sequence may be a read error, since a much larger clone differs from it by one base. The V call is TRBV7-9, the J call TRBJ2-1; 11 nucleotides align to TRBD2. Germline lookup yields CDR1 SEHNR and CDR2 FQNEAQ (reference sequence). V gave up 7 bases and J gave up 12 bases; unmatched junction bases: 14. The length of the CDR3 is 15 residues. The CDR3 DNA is TGTGCCAGCAACCTCCGACTAGCGGGACGGGTGGGGCAGTTCTTC. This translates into CASNLRLAGRVGQFF.

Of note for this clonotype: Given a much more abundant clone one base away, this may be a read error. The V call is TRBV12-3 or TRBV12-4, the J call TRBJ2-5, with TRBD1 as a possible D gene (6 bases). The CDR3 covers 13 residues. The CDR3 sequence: CAGSFGQKETQYF. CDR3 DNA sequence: TGTGCCGGCAGTTTCGGACAGAAAGAGACCCAGTACTTC.

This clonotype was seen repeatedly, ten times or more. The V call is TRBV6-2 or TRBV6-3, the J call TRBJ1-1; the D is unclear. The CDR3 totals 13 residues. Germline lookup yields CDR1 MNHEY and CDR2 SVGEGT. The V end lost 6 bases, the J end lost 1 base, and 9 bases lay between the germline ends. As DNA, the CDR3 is TGTGCCAGCAGCCCTAGGGAGAACACTGAAGCTTTCTTT. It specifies CASSPRENTEAFF.

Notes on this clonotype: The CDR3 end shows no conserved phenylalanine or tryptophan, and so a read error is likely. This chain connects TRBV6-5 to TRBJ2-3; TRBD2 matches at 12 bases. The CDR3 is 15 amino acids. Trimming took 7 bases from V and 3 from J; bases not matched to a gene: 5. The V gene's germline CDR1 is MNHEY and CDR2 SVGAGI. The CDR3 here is CASNIGLAGTDTQYS. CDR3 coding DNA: TGTGCCAGCAACATAGGACTAGCGGGAACAGATACGCAGTATTCT.

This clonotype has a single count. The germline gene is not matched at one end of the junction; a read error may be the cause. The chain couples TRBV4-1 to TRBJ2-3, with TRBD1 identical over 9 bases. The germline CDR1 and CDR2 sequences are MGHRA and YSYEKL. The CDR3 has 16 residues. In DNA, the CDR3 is TGCGCCAGCAGCCAGACGCCGAGACAGGGGGTAGATATGCAGTATTTT. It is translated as CASSQTPRQGVDMQYF.

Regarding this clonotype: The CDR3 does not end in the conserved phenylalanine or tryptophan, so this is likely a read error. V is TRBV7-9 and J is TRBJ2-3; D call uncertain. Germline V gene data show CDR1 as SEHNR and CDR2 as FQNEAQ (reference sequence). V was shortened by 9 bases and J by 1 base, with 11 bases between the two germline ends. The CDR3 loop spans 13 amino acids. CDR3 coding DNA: TGTGCCAGGAGCCGCCCCGGCACAGATACGCAGTATTAT. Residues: CARSRPGTDTQYY.

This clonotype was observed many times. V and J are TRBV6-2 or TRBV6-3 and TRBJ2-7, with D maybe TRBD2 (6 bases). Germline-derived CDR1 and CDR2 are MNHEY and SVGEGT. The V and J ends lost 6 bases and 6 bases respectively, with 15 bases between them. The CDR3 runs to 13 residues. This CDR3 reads CASRRIGGLEQYF. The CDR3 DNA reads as TGTGCCAGCAGACGAATTGGAGGGCTCGAGCAGTACTTC.

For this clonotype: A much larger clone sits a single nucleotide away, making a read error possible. The CDR3 here is CASSPAGTKTYSEQFF. Here the CDR3 DNA reads TGCGCCAGCAGCCCGGCCGGGACAAAAACCTACAGTGAGCAGTTCTTC. The V and J genes are TRBV4-1 and TRBJ2-1, with a possible D match to TRBD1 (6 bases). The germline V gene has CDR1 MGHRA and CDR2 YSYEKL. The length of the CDR3 is 16 residues.

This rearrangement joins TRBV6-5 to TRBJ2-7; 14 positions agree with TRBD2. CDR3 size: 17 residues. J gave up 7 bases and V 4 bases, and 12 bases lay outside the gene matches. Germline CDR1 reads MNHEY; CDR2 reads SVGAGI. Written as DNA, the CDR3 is TGTGCCAGCAGTTCCCCGGGACTAGCGGGAGCCTTAGTGGAGCAGTACTTC. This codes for CASSSPGLAGALVEQYF.

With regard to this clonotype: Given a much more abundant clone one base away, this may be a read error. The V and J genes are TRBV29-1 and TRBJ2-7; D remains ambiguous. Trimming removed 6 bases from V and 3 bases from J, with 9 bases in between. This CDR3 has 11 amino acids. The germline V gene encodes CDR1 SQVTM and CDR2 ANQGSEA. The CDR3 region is CSVGLVYEQYF. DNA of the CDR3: TGCAGCGTCGGATTGGTCTACGAGCAGTACTTC.

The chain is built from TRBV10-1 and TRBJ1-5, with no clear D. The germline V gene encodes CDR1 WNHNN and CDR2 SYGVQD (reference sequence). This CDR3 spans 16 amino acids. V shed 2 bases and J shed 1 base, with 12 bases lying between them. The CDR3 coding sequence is TGCGCCAGCAGTGAGGGGTGGCTGGGGAGCAATCAGCCCCAGCATTTT. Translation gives CASSEGWLGSNQPQHF.